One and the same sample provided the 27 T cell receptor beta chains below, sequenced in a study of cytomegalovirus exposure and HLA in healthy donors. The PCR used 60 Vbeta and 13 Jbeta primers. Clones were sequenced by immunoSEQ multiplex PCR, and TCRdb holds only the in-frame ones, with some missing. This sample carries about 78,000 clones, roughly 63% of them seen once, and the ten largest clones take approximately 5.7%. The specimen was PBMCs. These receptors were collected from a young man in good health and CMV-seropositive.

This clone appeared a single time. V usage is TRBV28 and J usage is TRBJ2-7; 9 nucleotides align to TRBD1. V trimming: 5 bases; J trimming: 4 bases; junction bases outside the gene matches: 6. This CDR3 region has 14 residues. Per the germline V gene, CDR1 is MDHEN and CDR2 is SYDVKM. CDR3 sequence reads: CASSAGQGLYEQYF. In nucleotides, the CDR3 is TGTGCCAGCAGTGCGGGACAGGGATTATACGAGCAGTACTTC.

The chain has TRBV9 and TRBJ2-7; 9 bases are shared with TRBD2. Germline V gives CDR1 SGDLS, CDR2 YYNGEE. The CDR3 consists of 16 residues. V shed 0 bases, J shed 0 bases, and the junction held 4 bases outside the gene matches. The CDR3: CASSVGLAERSYEQYF. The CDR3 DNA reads TGTGCCAGCAGCGTAGGACTAGCGGAACGCTCCTACGAGCAGTACTTC.

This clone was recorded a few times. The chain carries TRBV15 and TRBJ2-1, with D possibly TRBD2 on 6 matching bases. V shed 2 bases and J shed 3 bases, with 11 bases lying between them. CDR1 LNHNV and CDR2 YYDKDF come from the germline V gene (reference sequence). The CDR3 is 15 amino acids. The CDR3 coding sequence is TGTGCCACCAGCAGAAATAGCGGTGGCTACAATGAGCAGTTCTTC. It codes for CATSRNSGGYNEQFF.

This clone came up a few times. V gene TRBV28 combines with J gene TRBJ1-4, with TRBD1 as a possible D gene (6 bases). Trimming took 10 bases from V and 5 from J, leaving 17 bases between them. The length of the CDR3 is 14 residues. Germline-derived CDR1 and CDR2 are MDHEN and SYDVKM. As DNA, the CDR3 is TGTGCCAACAAGGCGAGGACAGAAAATGAAAAACTGTTTTTT. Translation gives CANKARTENEKLFF.

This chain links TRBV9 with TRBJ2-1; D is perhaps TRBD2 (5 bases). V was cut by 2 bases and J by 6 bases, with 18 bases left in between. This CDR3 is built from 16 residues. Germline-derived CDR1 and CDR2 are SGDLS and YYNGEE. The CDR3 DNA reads TGTGCCAGCAGCGTTGATGGGCGGGCAGGCATCAATGAGCAGTTCTTC. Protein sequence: CASSVDGRAGINEQFF.

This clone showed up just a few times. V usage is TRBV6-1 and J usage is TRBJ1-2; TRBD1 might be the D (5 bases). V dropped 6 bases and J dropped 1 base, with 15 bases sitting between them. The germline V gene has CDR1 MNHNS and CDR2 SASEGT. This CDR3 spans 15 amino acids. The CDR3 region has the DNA TGTGCCAGCAGGCCCGGGGGAGCGATTAACTATGGCTACACCTTC. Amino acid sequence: CASRPGGAINYGYTF.

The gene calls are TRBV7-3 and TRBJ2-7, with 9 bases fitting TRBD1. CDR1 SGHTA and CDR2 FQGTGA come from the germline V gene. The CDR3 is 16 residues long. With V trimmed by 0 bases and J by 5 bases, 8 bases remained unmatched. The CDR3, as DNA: TGTGCCAGCAGCTTAACCGTGGGGACAGGGTGGGACGAGCAGTACTTC. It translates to CASSLTVGTGWDEQYF. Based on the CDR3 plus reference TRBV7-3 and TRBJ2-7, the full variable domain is GAGVSQTPSNKVTEKGKYVELRCDPISGHTALYWYRQSLGQGPEFLIYFQGTGAADDSGLPNDRFFAVRPEGSVSTLKIQRTERGDSAVYLCASSLTVGTGWDEQYFGPGTRLTVT.

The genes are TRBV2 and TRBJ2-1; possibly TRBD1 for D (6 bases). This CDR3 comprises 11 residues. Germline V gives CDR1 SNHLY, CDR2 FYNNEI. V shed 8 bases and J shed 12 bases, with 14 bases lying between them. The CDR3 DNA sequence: TGTGCCAGCGAAATGGGACAATGGCAGTTCTTC. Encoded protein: CASEMGQWQFF.

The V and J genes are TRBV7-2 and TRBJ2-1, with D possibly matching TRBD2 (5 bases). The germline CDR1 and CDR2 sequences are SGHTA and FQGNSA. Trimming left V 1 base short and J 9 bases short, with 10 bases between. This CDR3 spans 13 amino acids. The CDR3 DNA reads TGTGCCAGCAGCTTAGGGTTCCGGGGTGAGCAGTTCTTC. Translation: CASSLGFRGEQFF.

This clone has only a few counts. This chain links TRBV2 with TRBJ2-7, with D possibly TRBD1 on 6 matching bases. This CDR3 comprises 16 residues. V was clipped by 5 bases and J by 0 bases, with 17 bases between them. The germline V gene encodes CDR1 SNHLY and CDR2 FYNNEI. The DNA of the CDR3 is TGTGCCAGCAGTCAGACAGGCGATCGAATCTCCTACGAGCAGTACTTC. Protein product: CASSQTGDRISYEQYF. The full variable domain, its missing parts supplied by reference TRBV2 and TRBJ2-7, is EPEVTQTPSHQVTQMGQEVILRCVPISNHLYFYWYRQILGQKVEFLVSFYNNEISEKSEIFDDQFSVERPDGSNFTLKIRSTKLEDSAMYFCASSQTGDRISYEQYFGPGTRLTVT.

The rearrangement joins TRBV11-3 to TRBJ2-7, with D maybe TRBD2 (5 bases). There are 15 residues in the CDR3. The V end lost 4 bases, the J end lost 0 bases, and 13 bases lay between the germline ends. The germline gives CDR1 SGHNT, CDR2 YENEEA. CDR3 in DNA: TGTGCCAGCAGCTCGATTAGAGGAGGCTCCTACGAGCAGTACTTC. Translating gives CASSSIRGGSYEQYF.

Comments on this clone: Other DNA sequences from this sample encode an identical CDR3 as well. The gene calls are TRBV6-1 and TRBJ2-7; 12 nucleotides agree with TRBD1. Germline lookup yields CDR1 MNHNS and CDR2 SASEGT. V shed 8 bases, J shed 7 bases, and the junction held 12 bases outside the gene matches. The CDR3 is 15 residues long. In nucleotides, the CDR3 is TGTGCCAGCGGGAATCGGGACAGGGGGCGGTATGAGCAGTACTTC. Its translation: CASGNRDRGRYEQYF.

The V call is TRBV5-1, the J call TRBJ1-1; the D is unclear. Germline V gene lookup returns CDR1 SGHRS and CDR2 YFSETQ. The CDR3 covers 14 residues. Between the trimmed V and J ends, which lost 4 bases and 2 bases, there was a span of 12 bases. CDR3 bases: TGCGCCAGCAGCCCTGAGGGTCGAAACACTGAAGCTTTCTTT. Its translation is CASSPEGRNTEAFF.

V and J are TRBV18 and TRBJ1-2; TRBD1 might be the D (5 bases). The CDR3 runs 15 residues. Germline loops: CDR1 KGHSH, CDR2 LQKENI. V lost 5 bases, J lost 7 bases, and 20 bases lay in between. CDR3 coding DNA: TGTGCCAGCTCATCCCAGGACACCTACAGTTCTGGCTACACCTTC. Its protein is CASSSQDTYSSGYTF.

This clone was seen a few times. CDR3 in DNA: TGCAGCGCTGGGGCAGAAGCTGACACTGAAGCTTTCTTT. It translates to CSAGAEADTEAFF. The rearrangement uses TRBV29-1 and TRBJ1-1; possible D gene TRBD1, 5 bases. The germline V gene has CDR1 SQVTM and CDR2 ANQGSEA. This CDR3 region has 13 residues. The germline V and J ends were trimmed by 7 bases and 3 bases, with 15 bases remaining between them.

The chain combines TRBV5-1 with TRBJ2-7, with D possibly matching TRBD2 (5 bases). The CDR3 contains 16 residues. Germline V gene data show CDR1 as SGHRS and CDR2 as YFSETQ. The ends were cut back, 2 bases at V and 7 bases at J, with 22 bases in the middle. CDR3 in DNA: TGCGCCAGCAGCTTTATGGATGCGGGCACACTGGGAGAGCAGTACTTC. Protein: CASSFMDAGTLGEQYF.

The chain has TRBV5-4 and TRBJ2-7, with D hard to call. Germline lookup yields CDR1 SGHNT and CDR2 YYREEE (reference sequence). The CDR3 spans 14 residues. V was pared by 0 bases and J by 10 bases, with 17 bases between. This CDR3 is CASSLDSTKRTQYF. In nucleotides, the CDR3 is TGTGCCAGCAGCTTGGACAGCACCAAGAGAACCCAGTACTTC.

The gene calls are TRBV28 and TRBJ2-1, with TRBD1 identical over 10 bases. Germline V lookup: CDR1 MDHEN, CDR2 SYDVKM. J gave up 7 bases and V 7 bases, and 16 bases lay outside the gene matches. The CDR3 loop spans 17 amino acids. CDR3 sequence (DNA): TGTGCCAGCACCCAATATTCCGGGACAGGGGTCGAAAATGAGCAGTTCTTC. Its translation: CASTQYSGTGVENEQFF. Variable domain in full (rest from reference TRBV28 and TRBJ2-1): DVKVTQSSRYLVKRTGEKVFLECVQDMDHENMFWYRQDPGLGLRLIYFSYDVKMKEKGDIPEGYSVSREKKERFSLILESASTNQTSMYLCASTQYSGTGVENEQFFGPGTRLTVL.

In nucleotides, the CDR3 is TGTGCCAGCAGGCCTGGGGCAGGAAGGCACATATATTTT. It is translated as CASRPGAGRHIYF. The rearrangement joins TRBV6-1 to TRBJ1-3; a possible D gene is TRBD1 (5 bases). CDR1 and CDR2 (germline): MNHNS, SASEGT. V gave up 6 bases and J gave up 12 bases, with 18 bases separating them. The CDR3 runs to 13 residues.

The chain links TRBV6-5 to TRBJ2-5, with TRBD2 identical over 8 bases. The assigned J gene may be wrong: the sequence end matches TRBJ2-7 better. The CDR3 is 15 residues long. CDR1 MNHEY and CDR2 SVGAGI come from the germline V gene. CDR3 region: CASSYSSGRAYEQYF. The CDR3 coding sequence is TGTGCCAGCAGTTACTCAAGCGGGAGAGCCTACGAGCAGTACTTC.

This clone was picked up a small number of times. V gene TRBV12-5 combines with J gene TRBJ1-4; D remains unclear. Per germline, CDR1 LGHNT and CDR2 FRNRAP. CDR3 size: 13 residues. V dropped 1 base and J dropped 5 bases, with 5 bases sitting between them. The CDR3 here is CASGLAGNEKLFF. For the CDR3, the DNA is TGTGCTAGTGGTTTGGCCGGGAATGAAAAACTGTTTTTT.

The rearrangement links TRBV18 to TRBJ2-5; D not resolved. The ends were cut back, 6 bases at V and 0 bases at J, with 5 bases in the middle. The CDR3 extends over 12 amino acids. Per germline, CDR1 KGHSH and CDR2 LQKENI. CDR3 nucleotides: TGTGCCAGCTCCCCGTACCAAGAGACCCAGTACTTC. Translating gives CASSPYQETQYF.

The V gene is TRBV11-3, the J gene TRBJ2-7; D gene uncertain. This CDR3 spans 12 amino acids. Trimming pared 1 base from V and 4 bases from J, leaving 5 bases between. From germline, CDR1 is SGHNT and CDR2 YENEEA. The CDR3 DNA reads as TGTGCCAGCAGCTTAGCGGGTTACGAGCAGTACTTC. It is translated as CASSLAGYEQYF.

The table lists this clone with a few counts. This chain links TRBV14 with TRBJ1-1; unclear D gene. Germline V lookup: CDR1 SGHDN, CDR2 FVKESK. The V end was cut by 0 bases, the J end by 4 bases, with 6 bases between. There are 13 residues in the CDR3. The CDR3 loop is CASSQETITEAFF. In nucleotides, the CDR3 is TGTGCCAGCAGCCAAGAGACAATCACTGAAGCTTTCTTT.

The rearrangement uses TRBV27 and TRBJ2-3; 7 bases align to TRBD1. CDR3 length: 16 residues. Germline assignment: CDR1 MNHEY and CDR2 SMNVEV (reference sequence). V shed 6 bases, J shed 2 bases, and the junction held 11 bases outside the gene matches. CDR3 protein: CASSKPRDSYTDTQYF. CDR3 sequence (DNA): TGTGCCAGCAGCAAGCCCCGGGACAGTTACACAGATACGCAGTATTTT.

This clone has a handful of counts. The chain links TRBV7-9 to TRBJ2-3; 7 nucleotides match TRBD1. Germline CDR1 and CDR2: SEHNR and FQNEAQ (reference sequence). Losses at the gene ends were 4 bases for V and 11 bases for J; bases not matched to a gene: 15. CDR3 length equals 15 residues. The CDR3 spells CASSSKLEGAGVQYF. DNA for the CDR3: TGTGCCAGCAGCTCAAAGCTTGAGGGGGCAGGGGTGCAGTATTTT.

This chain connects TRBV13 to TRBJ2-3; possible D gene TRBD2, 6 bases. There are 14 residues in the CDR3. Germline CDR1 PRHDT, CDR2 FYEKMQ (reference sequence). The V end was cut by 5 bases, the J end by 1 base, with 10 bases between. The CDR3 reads CASSPSSGTDTQYF. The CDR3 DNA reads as TGTGCCAGCAGCCCATCTAGCGGCACAGATACGCAGTATTTT.